This is a list of T cell receptor beta chains from one sample in a study of T cell changes during pregnancy in multiple sclerosis. The table came from immunoSEQ multiplex PCR; TCRdb's copy has only in-frame clones and leaves some out. The data show tens of thousands of clones, with 75% to 95% seen just once and about 10% held by the top ten. This specimen was CD8+ T cells from peripheral blood mononuclear cells, taken before pregnancy. The receptors here all came from a female donor with multiple sclerosis, enrolled in a pregnancy study. The CDR3 runs from the conserved cysteine through the conserved F or W. The order of the fields is V gene, D gene, J gene, clone size, CDR3 protein, CDR3 DNA. The D gene is left open where the match is weak. A row's size may be missing; if present it is once, few, many or a size class.

V: TRBV30
D: NA
J: TRBJ2-7
size: once
CDR3: CAWSDDSYEQYF
DNA: TGTGCCTGGAGCGACGACAGCTACGAGCAGTACTTC

V: TRBV6-5
D: TRBD1
J: TRBJ2-3
size: NA
CDR3: CASSYIQGSADTQYF
DNA: TGTGCCAGCAGTTACATACAGGGGTCGGCAGATACGCAGTATTTT

V: TRBV7-6
D: NA
J: TRBJ2-5
size: NA
CDR3: CASSSPGTQETQYF
DNA: TGTGCCAGCAGCTCCCCCGGGACTCAAGAGACCCAGTACTTC

V: TRBV5-4
D: NA
J: TRBJ1-2
size: NA
CDR3: CASSLGGDYGYTF
DNA: TGTGCCAGCAGCTTAGGAGGGGACTATGGCTACACCTTC

V: TRBV7-3
D: TRBD2
J: TRBJ2-2
size: NA
CDR3: CASSLTPGGAEAGELFF
DNA: TGTGCCAGCAGCCTAACGCCCGGGGGGGCCGAGGCCGGGGAGCTGTTTTTT

V: TRBV2
D: NA
J: TRBJ2-6
size: NA
CDR3: CASSFETTTGANVLTF
DNA: TGTGCCAGCAGTTTCGAGACTACGACTGGGGCCAACGTCCTGACTTTC

V: TRBV9
D: TRBD2
J: TRBJ2-3
size: NA
CDR3: CASSVVKRGGPDTQYF
DNA: TGTGCCAGCAGCGTAGTTAAGCGGGGGGGCCCAGATACGCAGTATTTT

V: TRBV10-3
D: TRBD2
J: TRBJ2-3
size: NA
CDR3: CAISVGGRSTDTQYF
DNA: TGTGCCATCAGTGTCGGCGGGAGGAGCACAGATACGCAGTATTTT

V: TRBV4-1
D: TRBD2
J: TRBJ2-7
size: once
CDR3: CASSHSLAGGTYEQYF
DNA: TGCGCCAGCAGCCACTCCCTAGCGGGAGGTACCTACGAGCAGTACTTC

V: TRBV6-5
D: NA
J: TRBJ1-2
size: many
CDR3: CASSPSPSDGYTF
DNA: TGTGCCAGCAGTCCCTCCCCTTCGGATGGCTACACCTTC

V: TRBV19
D: TRBD2
J: TRBJ2-1
size: NA
CDR3: CASSMLRLAGSLLVSYNEQFF
DNA: TGTGCCAGTAGTATGCTCCGACTAGCGGGAAGTCTGTTAGTGTCCTACAATGAGCAGTTCTTC

V: TRBV5-4
D: TRBD1
J: TRBJ1-2
size: NA
CDR3: CASRQGIRGYTF
DNA: TGTGCCAGCAGACAGGGGATAAGAGGCTACACCTTC

V: TRBV4-3
D: NA
J: TRBJ1-1
size: once
CDR3: CASSQGRFMNTEAFF
DNA: TGCGCCAGCAGTCAGGGGAGATTCATGAACACTGAAGCTTTCTTT

V: TRBV20-1
D: NA
J: TRBJ2-7
size: NA
CDR3: CSARLIHEQYF
DNA: TGCAGTGCTAGACTTATTCACGAGCAGTACTTC

V: TRBV5-1
D: TRBD1
J: TRBJ2-7
size: NA
CDR3: CASSLGTGTYEQYF
DNA: TGCGCCAGCAGCTTGGGGACAGGGACCTACGAGCAGTACTTC